These 3 T cell receptor beta chains were sequenced from one sample in a study of blood T cell repertoires in COVID-19. Clones were sequenced by immunoSEQ multiplex PCR, and TCRdb holds only the in-frame ones, with some missing. The sample holds a few hundred thousand clones, roughly 90% seen once. The sequencing input was PBMCs or T cells enriched from blood (not recorded which). The receptors were sampled from a woman aged 25 to 45 who had recovered from COVID-19.

The J gene is TRBJ2-3, the V gene TRBV6-5; perhaps TRBD1 as D (6 bases). Germline V gives CDR1 MNHEY, CDR2 SVGAGI. The CDR3 has 16 residues. Trimming shortened V by 0 bases and J by 0 bases, and 10 bases separated the two germline ends. The DNA of the CDR3 is TGTGCCAGCAGTTACTCGCAGGGGCCTAGCACAGATACGCAGTATTTT. It is translated as CASSYSQGPSTDTQYF.

This clone was counted a few times. The genes are TRBV11-2 and TRBJ2-2; a possible D gene is TRBD2 (5 bases). This CDR3 has 14 amino acids. V lost 0 bases and J 7 bases, leaving 9 bases between the germline ends. The germline V gene has CDR1 SGHAT and CDR2 FQNNGV. The CDR3 reads CASSLERAIGELFF. CDR3 DNA sequence: TGTGCCAGCAGCTTAGAGAGGGCCATCGGGGAGCTGTTTTTT.

J is TRBJ2-2 and V is TRBV9, with TRBD2 matching over 9 bases. Germline loops: CDR1 SGDLS, CDR2 YYNGEE. The CDR3 is 16 amino acids. Trimming cost V 0 bases and J 6 bases; bases outside gene matches: 6. The DNA for the CDR3 is TGTGCCAGCAGCGTAGAGCTAGCGGGACTTCCCGGGGAGCTGTTTTTT. Its translation is CASSVELAGLPGELFF.